The TCR beta chain described here comes from a study of shared clonotypes between healthy human individuals. V was trimmed by 0 bases and J by 3 bases, leaving 9 bases between them. CDR1 and CDR2 from the germline V gene are SGDLS and YYNGEE. This CDR3 spans 14 amino acids. In regard to this clone: Its antigen is undetermined. The sample holds other DNA sequences that translate to the same CDR3.

Some clones are missing from TCRdb's copy, which holds only in-frame ones; the method was immunoSEQ multiplex PCR. In the table there are roughly 700,000 clones, less than 95% of which are singletons. Whole-study findings and limits: Sampling was confined to blood; repertoires within tissues likely differ.

The sequencing input was memory CD8+ T cells from PBMCs. Subset given: CD45RO+ cells pooled with CCR7-negative TemRA cells. V gene TRBV9 combines with J gene TRBJ1-1; D may be TRBD1 (5 bases). The sequence was obtained from a man between 18 and 29 years old in good health. Some clones in this sample may be carry-over from other donors' samples. CDR3 amino acids: CASSVGRGDTEAFF. The CDR3 DNA follows: TGTGCCAGCAGCGTAGGTCGGGGGGACACTGAAGCTTTCTTT.